These 15 T cell receptor beta chains were sequenced from one sample in a study of tumor-infiltrating lymphocytes in primary liver carcinoma. From 500 ng of total RNA, TCR beta-specific cDNA was reverse-transcribed using a constant-region primer. Investigators got TCR beta libraries out of three nested multiplex PCR rounds, done with slightly modified ARM-PCR. The first two PCR rounds used TRBV1-TRBV30 forward primers with a C-beta reverse primer, roughly 10 cycles each. TCRdb redid the calling of the multiplex PCR reads with MiXCR, one entry per CDR3 protein. The sample lists approximately 340,000 distinct CDR3 sequences, roughly 61% occurring once. They got blood RNA out of unsorted whole blood and also pulled out germline DNA. Sequenced sample: peripheral blood. The receptors here all came from a man aged 40-49 years with primary liver carcinoma and hepatitis B virus infection.

On this clonotype itself: Mismatch with germline at one junction end may stem from a read error. V usage is TRBV7-8 and J usage is TRBJ1-5; D gene unclear. This CDR3 spans 14 amino acids. From germline, CDR1 is SGHVS and CDR2 FQNEAQ. CDR3 loop: CASSSGHYNQSQHF. CDR3 nucleotide sequence: TGTGCCAGCAGCTCGGGTCACTACAATCAGTCCCAGCATTTT.

This clonotype was counted many times. The rearrangement joins TRBV4-1 to TRBJ2-7; D is perhaps TRBD1 (6 bases). V was cut by 2 bases and J by 3 bases, with 11 bases left in between. The CDR3 extends over 14 amino acids. The V gene's germline CDR1 is MGHRA and CDR2 YSYEKL. In DNA form, the CDR3 reads TGCGCCAGCAGCCAAATCAGGGGCAACTACGAGCAGTACTTC. Translating gives CASSQIRGNYEQYF.

The chain couples TRBV5-5 to TRBJ1-4, with a tentative D call TRBD1 (6 bases). The CDR3 totals 17 residues. V lost 2 bases and J 4 bases, leaving 18 bases between the germline ends. Germline V gene sequence: CDR1 SGHKS, CDR2 YYEKEE (reference sequence). CDR3 loop: CASSFGTFFDRNEKLFF. CDR3 bases: TGTGCCAGCAGCTTTGGGACATTTTTCGATCGTAATGAAAAACTGTTTTTT.

Notes on this clonotype: A much larger clonotype is one base distant, so this may be a read error. V and J are TRBV5-6 and TRBJ2-7; no clear D. The CDR3 extends over 13 amino acids. CDR1 and CDR2 (germline): SGHDT, YYEEEE. CDR3 amino acids: CASSLSNSCEQYF. The CDR3 region has the DNA TGTGCCAGCAGCTTATCCAATTCCTGCGAGCAGTACTTC.

With regard to this clonotype: This may come from a read error, since a much larger clone is one base off. This chain connects TRBV5-5 to TRBJ2-5, with a tentative D call TRBD2 (5 bases). The length of the CDR3 is 14 residues. V was clipped by 0 bases and J by 7 bases, with 13 bases between them. CDR1 and CDR2 from the germline V gene are SGHKS and YYEKEE (reference sequence). The CDR3 nucleotides are TGTGCCAGCAGCTTGGTGACAAGAGGAGGGACCCAGTACTTC. It yields the protein CASSLVTRGGTQYF.

This clonotype was observed a single time. One junction end does not reproduce the germline sequence, and a read error may be involved. The J gene is TRBJ2-7, the V gene TRBV4-2; 14 positions match TRBD2. Germline assignment: CDR1 LGHNA and CDR2 YNFKEQ. The CDR3 extends over 16 amino acids. The CDR3 coding sequence is TGTGCCAGAAGCCCGGGACTAGCGGGAGCTTTCTACGAACAGTACTTC. Amino acids: CARSPGLAGAFYEQYF.

As regards this clonotype: The germline gene is not matched at one end of the junction; a read error may be the cause. The chain joins TRBV11-3 to TRBJ2-2, with TRBD2 as a possible D gene (5 bases). The CDR3 has 13 residues. Germline CDR1 is SGHNT and CDR2 is YENEEA. CDR3 protein: CASSLKSSGELFF. DNA for the CDR3: TGTGCCAGCAGCTTGAAAAGTTCCGGGGAGTTGTTTTTT.

Note on this clonotype: A much bigger clone sits one base away, suggesting this may be a read error. The chain uses TRBV4-2 and TRBJ1-2, with D perhaps matching TRBD1 (5 bases). The germline CDR1 and CDR2 sequences are LGHNA and YNFKEQ. This CDR3 has 13 residues. CDR3 DNA: TGTGCCAACAGCCAAGATGGGGGCTATGGCTACACCTTC. This sequence encodes CANSQDGGYGYTF.

Of note for this clonotype: A much larger clone sits a single nucleotide away, making a read error possible. The gene calls are TRBV4-3 and TRBJ2-7; TRBD1 agrees at 9 bases. The trim removed 7 bases at V and 5 bases at J, leaving 15 bases unmatched. Germline values: CDR1 LGHNA, CDR2 YSLEER. The length of the CDR3 is 16 residues. CDR3 sequence (DNA): TGCGCCAGCACCCAGCGAGGACAGGGGAGGATACACGAGCAGTACTTC. Encoded protein: CASTQRGQGRIHEQYF.

The rearrangement links TRBV6-2 or TRBV6-3 to TRBJ2-7, with D possibly TRBD2 on 5 matching bases. Trimming left V 2 bases short and J 6 bases short, with 17 bases between. From germline, CDR1 is MNHEY and CDR2 SVGEGT. This CDR3 contains 15 residues. The CDR3 spells CASSYGLEGESEQYF. The CDR3 nucleotides read TGTGCCAGCAGTTACGGGCTAGAGGGTGAAAGCGAGCAGTACTTC.

This rearrangement joins TRBV11-2 to TRBJ2-3, with D perhaps matching TRBD2 (5 bases). V dropped 5 bases and J dropped 8 bases, with 23 bases sitting between them. Germline lookup yields CDR1 SGHAT and CDR2 FQNNGV. The CDR3 runs 16 residues. CDR3 nucleotides: TGTGCCAGCAGCCCGGGGAACCTACCGCGCATAGGTACGCAGTATTTT. This codes for CASSPGNLPRIGTQYF.

In this sample, this clonotype turned up once. The conserved phenylalanine or tryptophan is not found at the CDR3 terminus, so this likely reflects a read error. This rearrangement joins TRBV4-2 to TRBJ2-1; 7 bases are shared with TRBD2. CDR3 length equals 15 residues. Per germline, CDR1 LGHNA and CDR2 YNFKEQ. The CDR3 sequence: CARSQGLAGESEQFL. CDR3 DNA sequence: TGTGCCAGGAGCCAAGGGCTGGCGGGAGAGAGTGAGCAGTTCTTG.

This clonotype has a count of ten or more. The J gene is TRBJ1-3, the V gene TRBV6-1; D not resolved. Germline loops: CDR1 MNHNS, CDR2 SASEGT. Trimming removed 5 bases at V and 0 bases at J, with 11 bases between. The CDR3 totals 15 residues. The CDR3 reads CASSSDGGSGNTIYF. CDR3 sequence (DNA): TGTGCCAGCAGTTCAGACGGTGGCTCTGGAAACACCATATATTTT.

To note about this clonotype: At one end, the junction sequence differs from germline, possibly due to a read error. V and J are TRBV10-3 and TRBJ1-2; 12 nucleotides align to TRBD1. From germline, CDR1 is ENHRY and CDR2 SYGVKD. This CDR3 is 16 amino acids long. CDR3 DNA sequence: TGTGTCATCAGTGAGTCGAAGGGACAGGGGGCAGATGGCTACACCTTC. It encodes CVISESKGQGADGYTF.

About this clonotype itself: With a much larger clone just one base away, this may be a read error. The gene calls are TRBV13 and TRBJ2-5; a weak D match, TRBD1 (5 bases). Looked up from germline, CDR1 is PRHDT and CDR2 is FYEKMQ (reference sequence). This CDR3 region has 13 residues. V was shortened by 9 bases and J by 2 bases, with 13 bases between the two germline ends. This CDR3 reads CARSRQIQETQYF. For the CDR3, the DNA is TGTGCCAGGAGCCGACAGATACAAGAGACCCAGTACTTC.